This passage covers 32 T cell receptor beta chains from one sample sequenced in a study of blood T cells in healthy people across ages. A second PCR of 7 to 11 cycles used a sample-barcoded 5' primer and a J-beta primer mix. Each CDR3 protein is one row after TCRdb ran MiXCR on the 5' RACE reads. The sample consists of under 1,100,000 distinct CDR3 sequences, under 30% of them appearing once. This sample was shared with a second study, whose subject was T cells of mothers and their children.

The specimen sequenced was blood. These TCRs come from a girl aged 2-15 years in good health.

The V and J genes are TRBV6-2 or TRBV6-3 and TRBJ2-3; D remains ambiguous. The CDR3 length is 16 residues. Per the germline V gene, CDR1 is MNHEY and CDR2 is SVGEGT. Trimming removed 7 bases from V and 0 bases from J, with 17 bases in between. The CDR3 nucleotides are TGTGCCAGCAACTCCTCCGTGGCTGTTAGCACAGATACGCAGTATTTT. This encodes CASNSSVAVSTDTQYF.

In this sample, this clonotype turned up many times. The V and J genes are TRBV7-2 and TRBJ2-4; weak D call: TRBD2 (5 bases). The CDR3 sequence is 13 residues long. Germline V gene data show CDR1 as SGHTA and CDR2 as FQGNSA. Deletions cut 3 bases from V and 6 bases from J, with 9 bases between. As DNA, the CDR3 is TGTGCCAGCAGCTTGGCGGGTGTAAACATTCAGTACTTC. It translates to CASSLAGVNIQYF. The full variable domain, completed using reference TRBV7-2 and TRBJ2-4, is GAGVSQSPSNKVTEKGKDVELRCDPISGHTALYWYRQSLGQGLEFLIYFQGNSAPDKSGLPSDRFSAERTGGSVSTLTIQRTQQEDSAVYLCASSLAGVNIQYFGAGTRLSVL.

CDR3 DNA sequence: TGTGCCAGCGGGGGGACAGGTTTTACCTACGAGCAGTACTTC. Residues: CASGGTGFTYEQYF. J is TRBJ2-7 and V is TRBV6-1; 8 nucleotides match TRBD1. V was pared by 8 bases and J by 2 bases, with 8 bases of the junction left unmatched. The CDR3 is 14 amino acids. In germline, CDR1 is MNHNS, CDR2 SASEGT.

V is TRBV29-1 and J is TRBJ2-5; no clear D gene. Germline CDR1 SQVTM, CDR2 ANQGSEA. The CDR3 consists of 14 residues. Trimming stripped 4 bases from V and 2 bases from J, with 14 bases between. The CDR3 is CSVVSRANQETQYF. The CDR3 region has the DNA TGCAGCGTTGTCAGTCGGGCTAATCAAGAGACCCAGTACTTC.

This clonotype was counted between two and nine times. This chain uses TRBV9 with TRBJ1-2; D is unresolved. CDR1 and CDR2 (germline): SGDLS, YYNGEE. The germline V and J ends were trimmed by 4 bases and 2 bases, with 9 bases remaining between them. The CDR3 extends over 13 amino acids. In DNA, the CDR3 is TGTGCCAGCAGCCCCGAGCACAACTATGGCTACACCTTC. Its protein is CASSPEHNYGYTF.

This clonotype came up a few times. The chain couples TRBV20-1 to TRBJ2-1; the D gene is possibly TRBD1 (6 bases). Per germline, CDR1 DFQATT and CDR2 SNEGSKA (reference sequence). The CDR3 totals 11 residues. V was cut by 6 bases and J by 6 bases, with 9 bases left in between. The CDR3 loop is CSATQGNEQFF. DNA for the CDR3: TGCAGTGCAACACAGGGCAATGAGCAGTTCTTC.

CDR3 coding DNA: TGCAGCGTTGGGTTCGTCGACGTACCCGAGCAGTACTTC. This codes for CSVGFVDVPEQYF. This chain links TRBV29-1 with TRBJ2-7; D remains unclear. This CDR3 is built from 13 residues. Germline V CDR1 and CDR2: SQVTM, ANQGSEA. V was pared by 4 bases and J by 6 bases, with 16 bases between.

The V call is TRBV20-1, the J call TRBJ2-6, with unresolved D. The CDR3 totals 14 residues. Looked up from germline, CDR1 is DFQATT and CDR2 is SNEGSKA (reference sequence). Trimming took 3 bases from V and 2 from J, leaving 8 bases between them. The CDR3 is CSARAVAGANVLTF. For the CDR3, the DNA is TGCAGTGCTAGGGCGGTCGCTGGGGCCAACGTCCTGACTTTC.

The genes are TRBV6-4 and TRBJ2-6, with D tentatively TRBD1 or TRBD2 (6 bases each). V lost 3 bases and J lost 2, with 11 bases in between. Germline V lookup: CDR1 MRHNA, CDR2 SNTAGT. This CDR3 is built from 16 residues. CDR3 DNA: TGTGCCAGCAGTGAGGAGGGGGACACTGGGGCCAACGTCCTGACTTTC. Its protein is CASSEEGDTGANVLTF.

J is TRBJ2-3 and V is TRBV7-8; maybe TRBD1 (6 bases). CDR3 length: 14 residues. Germline V gene lookup returns CDR1 SGHVS and CDR2 FQNEAQ. Trimming removed 6 bases at V and 2 bases at J, with 12 bases between. CDR3 sequence reads: CASSVQGNTDTQYF. The CDR3 DNA follows: TGTGCCAGCAGTGTACAGGGCAACACAGATACGCAGTATTTT.

This sequence joins TRBV19 and TRBJ2-4, with D possibly being TRBD1 (6 bases). The V gene's germline CDR1 is LNHDA and CDR2 SQIVND (reference sequence). This CDR3 is built from 15 residues. V lost 4 bases to trimming and J lost 0 bases, with 10 bases between them. Here the CDR3 DNA reads TGTGCCAGTAGTACCCCAGGGGTAGCCAAAAACATTCAGTACTTC. Translating gives CASSTPGVAKNIQYF.

The V gene is TRBV9, the J gene TRBJ2-1; weak D call: TRBD1 (5 bases). The V end was cut by 6 bases, the J end by 1 base, with 11 bases between. CDR3 length: 14 amino acids. Germline CDR1 SGDLS, CDR2 YYNGEE. The CDR3 protein is CASKGQGSYNEQFF. CDR3 DNA sequence: TGTGCCAGCAAAGGTCAGGGATCCTACAATGAGCAGTTCTTC. Looking up the rest from reference TRBV9 and TRBJ2-1 gives the full variable domain: DSGVTQTPKHLITATGQRVTLRCSPRSGDLSVYWYQQSLDQGLQFLIQYYNGEERAKGNILERFSAQQFPDLHSELNLSSLELGDSALYFCASKGQGSYNEQFFGPGTRLTVL.

V usage is TRBV4-1 and J usage is TRBJ1-1, with D uncertain. From germline, CDR1 is MGHRA and CDR2 YSYEKL. CDR3 length: 14 amino acids. Trimming took 0 bases from V and 3 from J, leaving 8 bases between them. The CDR3 region has the DNA TGCGCCAGCAGCCAAGAGGAAAAGGACACTGAAGCTTTCTTT. This gives the protein CASSQEEKDTEAFF.

The chain couples TRBV5-1 to TRBJ2-1; 8 bases match TRBD2. V lost 0 bases and J lost 0; bases outside the gene matches: 11. Germline CDR1 and CDR2: SGHRS and YFSETQ. The CDR3 is 19 amino acids. CDR3 DNA sequence: TGCGCCAGCAGCTTGGCACGTGCGGGGGGATCCAGCTCCTACAATGAGCAGTTCTTC. The encoded protein is CASSLARAGGSSSYNEQFF.

CDR3 loop: CSVPNPGTGFDEQYF. In nucleotides, the CDR3 is TGCAGCGTCCCAAATCCCGGGACAGGGTTCGACGAGCAGTACTTC. This chain joins TRBV29-1 and TRBJ2-7, with 9 bases that match TRBD1. The length of the CDR3 is 15 residues. The V segment lost 6 bases and the J segment 5 bases; nucleotides outside the gene matches: 14. Germline CDR1 SQVTM, CDR2 ANQGSEA.

J is TRBJ2-1 and V is TRBV29-1, with unresolved D. The CDR3 is 14 amino acids. Trimming left V 0 bases short and J 8 bases short, with 14 bases between. CDR1 is SQVTM and CDR2 is ANQGSEA in the germline V gene. The CDR3 protein is CSVEDVIARDEQFF. The CDR3 coding sequence is TGCAGCGTTGAAGATGTAATCGCGAGAGATGAGCAGTTCTTC.

This clonotype was detected a few times. The V gene is TRBV6-2 or TRBV6-3, the J gene TRBJ2-1; D tentatively fits TRBD1 or TRBD2 (5 bases each). V was shortened by 8 bases and J by 9 bases, with 14 bases between the two germline ends. Looked up from germline, CDR1 is MNHEY and CDR2 is SVGEGT. CDR3 size: 12 residues. CDR3: CASYGTSFEQFF. The CDR3 DNA is TGTGCCAGCTATGGGACCAGTTTTGAGCAGTTCTTC.

This chain links TRBV29-1 with TRBJ2-6; weak D call: TRBD2 (5 bases). CDR1 and CDR2 (germline): SQVTM, ANQGSEA. The CDR3 runs to 13 residues. The V gene lost 4 bases and the J gene lost 5 bases, with 9 bases spanning the gap. Here the CDR3 DNA reads TGCAGCGTTGTAGCGAAAAGGGCCAACGTCCTGACTTTC. Protein: CSVVAKRANVLTF.

The chain joins TRBV9 to TRBJ2-7; 9 bases fit TRBD1. CDR1 and CDR2 from the germline V gene are SGDLS and YYNGEE. With V trimmed by 2 bases and J by 2 bases, 8 bases remained unmatched. This CDR3 spans 16 amino acids. The CDR3 loop reads CASSVTSGTGTYEQYF. CDR3 in DNA: TGTGCCAGCAGCGTCACCTCCGGGACAGGGACCTACGAGCAGTACTTC.

This clonotype came up a few times. This chain uses TRBV28 with TRBJ2-5; 9 nucleotides line up with TRBD2. This CDR3 is 16 amino acids long. Trimming removed 4 bases from V and 7 bases from J; junction bases left unmatched: 13. The V gene's germline CDR1 is MDHEN and CDR2 SYDVKM. Here the CDR3 reads CASSSPFGGRAGTQYF. The CDR3 DNA reads as TGTGCCAGCAGTTCCCCGTTTGGCGGGAGGGCGGGGACCCAGTACTTC. Supplemented by reference TRBV28 and TRBJ2-5, the full variable domain reads DVKVTQSSRYLVKRTGEKVFLECVQDMDHENMFWYRQDPGLGLRLIYFSYDVKMKEKGDIPEGYSVSREKKERFSLILESASTNQTSMYLCASSSPFGGRAGTQYFGPGTRLLVL.

The genes are TRBV29-1 and TRBJ2-1, with TRBD2 as a possible D gene (6 bases). V was pared by 6 bases and J by 0 bases, with 15 bases between. The CDR3 loop spans 15 amino acids. The germline CDR1 and CDR2 sequences are SQVTM and ANQGSEA. This chain's CDR3 is CSVGTGRSSYNEQFF. Here the CDR3 DNA reads TGCAGCGTCGGAACGGGGAGGAGCTCCTACAATGAGCAGTTCTTC.

This clonotype was picked up a small number of times. The gene calls are TRBV2 and TRBJ2-7; tentatively, D is TRBD2 (7 bases). V was cut by 6 bases and J by 4 bases, with 19 bases left in between. The germline V gene has CDR1 SNHLY and CDR2 FYNNEI. The CDR3 runs 15 residues. DNA of the CDR3: TGTGCCAGCAGCGAGACGGGGGGCTTTTCATACGAGCAGTACTTC. It encodes CASSETGGFSYEQYF.

CDR3 coding DNA: TGCAGCGTTCTGCTCAGAGGTGAAAAACTGTTTTTT. Translated, it gives CSVLLRGEKLFF. The chain has TRBV29-1 and TRBJ1-4; D unclear. Per the germline V gene, CDR1 is SQVTM and CDR2 is ANQGSEA. CDR3 length: 12 residues. The ends were cut back, 5 bases at V and 7 bases at J, with 11 bases in the middle.

V gene TRBV5-1 combines with J gene TRBJ2-5, with 7 bases identical to TRBD2. Germline trimming cut 0 bases from V and 12 bases from J; bases unmatched to any gene: 14. The germline gives CDR1 SGHRS, CDR2 YFSETQ. This CDR3 is built from 15 residues. Written as DNA, the CDR3 is TGCGCCAGCAGCTTGGATAGCGGGCGAACCCAGCCCGAGTACTTC. Protein: CASSLDSGRTQPEYF.

This clonotype was counted between two and nine times. CDR3 amino acids: CASSSPSIYNEQFF. The CDR3 DNA reads as TGTGCCAGCAGCTCCCCTTCAATATACAATGAGCAGTTCTTC. V and J are TRBV7-9 and TRBJ2-1; D uncertain. The CDR3 extends over 14 amino acids. Per germline, CDR1 SEHNR and CDR2 FQNEAQ (reference sequence). V lost 4 bases and J 4 bases, leaving 11 bases between the germline ends.

The chain joins TRBV29-1 to TRBJ2-5, with D unresolved. The CDR3 totals 11 residues. The V gene's germline CDR1 is SQVTM and CDR2 ANQGSEA. Trimming took off 1 base at V and 5 bases at J, with 5 bases between the two ends. CDR3 nucleotides: TGCAGCGTTGAAGGCGTGGAGACCCAGTACTTC. It is translated as CSVEGVETQYF.

The sample holds a few counts of this clonotype. The rearrangement links TRBV11-1 to TRBJ2-2, with 8 bases fitting TRBD2. Germline lookup yields CDR1 SGHAT and CDR2 FQDESV (reference sequence). The CDR3 length is 16 residues. The junction had 2 bases not matched to a gene; V was cut back by 1 base and J by 1 base. CDR3 DNA sequence: TGTGCCAGCAGCTTAGGAGCGGGGGAGAACACCGGGGAGCTGTTTTTT. This translates into CASSLGAGENTGELFF.

This sequence joins TRBV4-2 and TRBJ2-1, with D perhaps TRBD1 (5 bases). This CDR3 spans 16 amino acids. V lost 0 bases, J lost 4 bases, and 13 bases lay in between. The V gene's germline CDR1 is LGHNA and CDR2 YNFKEQ. CDR3 residues: CASSQDLGAVYNEQFF. The DNA for the CDR3 is TGTGCCAGCAGCCAAGATCTAGGGGCGGTATACAATGAGCAGTTCTTC.

This clonotype was counted between two and nine times. The junction departs from the called germline gene at one end, perhaps through a read error. This chain joins TRBV7-7 and TRBJ2-7, with 8 bases matching TRBD2. The J call may not be correct, given that the DNA end is closer to TRBJ2-1. This CDR3 has 15 residues. Germline-derived CDR1 and CDR2 are SSHAT and FNYEAQ (reference sequence). As DNA, the CDR3 is TGTGCTAGCAGCCGGAGCGGGGGCCGCTACAATGAGCAGTTCTTC. It is translated as CASSRSGGRYNEQFF.

This clonotype was counted between two and nine times. The V and J genes are TRBV7-9 and TRBJ1-2; D is perhaps TRBD1 (6 bases). There are 14 residues in the CDR3. The germline V gene encodes CDR1 SEHNR and CDR2 FQNEAQ (reference sequence). The germline V and J ends were trimmed by 4 bases and 4 bases, with 13 bases remaining between them. DNA for the CDR3: TGTGCCAGCAGCTACCGACAGGACCTCTATGGCTACACCTTC. This codes for CASSYRQDLYGYTF.

The rearrangement uses TRBV7-2 and TRBJ1-5, with D possibly TRBD1 on 5 matching bases. The CDR3 spans 15 residues. Germline CDR1 and CDR2: SGHTA and FQGNSA. With 5 bases removed from V and 4 bases from J, the gap between germline ends came to 15 bases. The CDR3 bases are TGTGCCAGCAGCGCGGACATCCTGCCTAATCAGCCCCAGCATTTT. Its translation: CASSADILPNQPQHF. The full variable domain, in which reference TRBV7-2 and TRBJ1-5 provide the parts outside the CDR3, is GAGVSQSPSNKVTEKGKDVELRCDPISGHTALYWYRQSLGQGLEFLIYFQGNSAPDKSGLPSDRFSAERTGGSVSTLTIQRTQQEDSAVYLCASSADILPNQPQHFGDGTRLSIL.

This chain connects TRBV10-3 to TRBJ2-7; D might be TRBD2 (5 bases). V shed 4 bases and J shed 7 bases, with 14 bases lying between them. The germline CDR1 and CDR2 sequences are ENHRY and SYGVKD. The CDR3 sequence is 13 residues long. The CDR3 bases are TGTGCCATCAGTGGAGGACTTGGAATGGAGCAGTACTTC. Residues: CAISGGLGMEQYF.